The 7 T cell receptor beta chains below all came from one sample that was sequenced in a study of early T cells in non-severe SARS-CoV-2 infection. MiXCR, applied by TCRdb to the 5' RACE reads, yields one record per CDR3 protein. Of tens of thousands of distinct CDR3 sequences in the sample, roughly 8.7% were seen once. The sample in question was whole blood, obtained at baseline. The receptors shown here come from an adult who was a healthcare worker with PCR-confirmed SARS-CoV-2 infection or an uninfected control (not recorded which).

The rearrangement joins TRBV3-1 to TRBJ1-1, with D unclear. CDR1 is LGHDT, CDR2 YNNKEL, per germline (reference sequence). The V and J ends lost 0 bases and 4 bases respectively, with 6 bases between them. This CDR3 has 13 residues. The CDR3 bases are TGTGCCAGCAGCCAAGATAGCAGCACTGAAGCTTTCTTT. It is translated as CASSQDSSTEAFF.

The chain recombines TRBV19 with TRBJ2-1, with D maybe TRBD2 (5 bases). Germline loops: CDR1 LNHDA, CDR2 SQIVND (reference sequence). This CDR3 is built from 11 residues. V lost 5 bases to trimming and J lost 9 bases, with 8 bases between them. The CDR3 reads CASSPGGEQFF. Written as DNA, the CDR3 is TGTGCCAGTAGTCCTGGAGGTGAGCAGTTCTTC.

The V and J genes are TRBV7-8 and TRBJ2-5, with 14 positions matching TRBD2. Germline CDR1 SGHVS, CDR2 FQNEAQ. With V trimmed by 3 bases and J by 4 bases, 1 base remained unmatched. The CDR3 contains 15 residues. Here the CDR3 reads CASSFGLAGGETQYF. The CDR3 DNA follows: TGTGCCAGCAGCTTTGGACTAGCGGGAGGAGAGACCCAGTACTTC. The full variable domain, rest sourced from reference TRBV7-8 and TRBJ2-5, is GAGVSQSPRYKVAKRGQDVALRCDPISGHVSLFWYQQALGQGPEFLTYFQNEAQLDKSGLPSDRFFAERPEGSVSTLKIQRTQQEDSAVYLCASSFGLAGGETQYFGPGTRLLVL.

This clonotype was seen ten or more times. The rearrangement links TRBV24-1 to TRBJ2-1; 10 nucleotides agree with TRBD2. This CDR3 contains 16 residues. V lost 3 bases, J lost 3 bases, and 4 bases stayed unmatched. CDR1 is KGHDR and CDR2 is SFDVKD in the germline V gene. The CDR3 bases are TGTGCCACCAGTGATGAGACTAGCGGGCACTACAATGAGCAGTTCTTC. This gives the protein CATSDETSGHYNEQFF.

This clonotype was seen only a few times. The CDR3 bases are TGTGCCAGCAGCTATAGGACAGGGGGGGAGACCCAGTACTTC. Translated: CASSYRTGGETQYF. The chain joins TRBV7-2 to TRBJ2-5; TRBD1 matches at 10 bases. Germline CDR1 SGHTA, CDR2 FQGNSA. This CDR3 is built from 14 residues. Trimming took 4 bases from V and 5 from J; bases not matched to a gene: 4.

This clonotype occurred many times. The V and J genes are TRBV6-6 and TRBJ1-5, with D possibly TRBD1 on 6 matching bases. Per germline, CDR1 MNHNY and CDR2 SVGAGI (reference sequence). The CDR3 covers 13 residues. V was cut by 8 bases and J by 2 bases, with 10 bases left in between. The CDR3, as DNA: TGTGCCAGCCGGGGGGGCGGCAATCAGCCCCAGCATTTT. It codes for CASRGGGNQPQHF.

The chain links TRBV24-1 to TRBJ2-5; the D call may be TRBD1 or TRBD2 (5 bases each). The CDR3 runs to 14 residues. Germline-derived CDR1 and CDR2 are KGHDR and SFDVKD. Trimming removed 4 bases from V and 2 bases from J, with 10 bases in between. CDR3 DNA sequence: TGTGCCACCAGTGACTCGGGACGGCAAGAGACCCAGTACTTC. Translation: CATSDSGRQETQYF.